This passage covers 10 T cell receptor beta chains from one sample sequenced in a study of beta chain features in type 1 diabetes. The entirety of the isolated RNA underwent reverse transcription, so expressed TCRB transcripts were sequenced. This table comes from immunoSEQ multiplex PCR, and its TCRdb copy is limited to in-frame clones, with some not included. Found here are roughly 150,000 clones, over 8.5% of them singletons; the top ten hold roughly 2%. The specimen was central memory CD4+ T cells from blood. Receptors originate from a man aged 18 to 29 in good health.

The CDR3 region is CASSGMTGSGQPQHF. The CDR3 bases are TGTGCCAGCAGCGGAATGACAGGGAGTGGCCAGCCCCAGCATTTT. This rearrangement joins TRBV7-2 to TRBJ1-5; 7 nucleotides line up with TRBD1. V shed 5 bases and J 7 bases; nucleotides not matched to a gene: 11. The CDR3 has 15 amino acids. Germline V CDR1 and CDR2: SGHTA, FQGNSA.

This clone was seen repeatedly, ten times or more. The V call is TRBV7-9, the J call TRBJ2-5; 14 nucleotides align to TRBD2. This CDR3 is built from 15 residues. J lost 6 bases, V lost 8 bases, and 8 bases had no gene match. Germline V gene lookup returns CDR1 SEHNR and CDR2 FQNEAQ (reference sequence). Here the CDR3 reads CASGKTSGGAKTQYF. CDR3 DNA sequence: TGTGCCAGCGGCAAGACTAGCGGGGGGGCGAAGACCCAGTACTTC.

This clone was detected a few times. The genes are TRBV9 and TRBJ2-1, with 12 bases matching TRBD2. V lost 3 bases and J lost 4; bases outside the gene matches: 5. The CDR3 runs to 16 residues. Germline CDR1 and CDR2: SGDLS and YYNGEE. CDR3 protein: CASSGSSGRDYNEQFF. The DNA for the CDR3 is TGTGCCAGCAGCGGTTCTAGCGGGAGGGATTACAATGAGCAGTTCTTC.

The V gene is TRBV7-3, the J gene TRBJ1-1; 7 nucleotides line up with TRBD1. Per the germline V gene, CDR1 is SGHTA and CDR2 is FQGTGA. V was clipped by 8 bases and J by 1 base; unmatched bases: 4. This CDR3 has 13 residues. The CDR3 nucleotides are TGTGCCAGCTGCCGGGACAGGAACACTGAAGCTTTCTTT. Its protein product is CASCRDRNTEAFF.

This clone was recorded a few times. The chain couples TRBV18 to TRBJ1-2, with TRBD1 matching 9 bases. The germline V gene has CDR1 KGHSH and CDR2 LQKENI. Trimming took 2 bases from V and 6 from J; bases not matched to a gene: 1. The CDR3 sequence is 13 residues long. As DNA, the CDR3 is TGTGCCAGCTCACCAGGGGACAGGGATGGCTACACCTTC. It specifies CASSPGDRDGYTF.

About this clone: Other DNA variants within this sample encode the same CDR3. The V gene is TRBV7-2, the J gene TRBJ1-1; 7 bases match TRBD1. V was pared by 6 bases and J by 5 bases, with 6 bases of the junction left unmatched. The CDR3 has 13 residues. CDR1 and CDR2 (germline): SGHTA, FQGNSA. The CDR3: CASSLGQRTEAFF. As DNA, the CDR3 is TGTGCCAGCAGTCTGGGACAGCGGACTGAAGCTTTCTTT.

CDR3 sequence: CASSLGQGISSGETQYF. The CDR3 region has the DNA TGTGCCAGCAGCTTAGGACAGGGGATAAGCTCCGGAGAGACCCAGTACTTC. The chain uses TRBV7-6 and TRBJ2-5; 8 bases align to TRBD1. Germline V gives CDR1 SGHVS, CDR2 FNYEAQ. The trim removed 1 base at V and 4 bases at J, leaving 11 bases unmatched. The CDR3 consists of 17 residues.

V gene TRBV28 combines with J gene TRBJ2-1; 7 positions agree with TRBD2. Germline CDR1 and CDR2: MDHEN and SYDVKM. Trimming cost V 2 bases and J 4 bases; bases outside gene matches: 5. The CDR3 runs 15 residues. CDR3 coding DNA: TGTGCCAGCAGTTTAGCGGGAGCTGGGTACAATGAGCAGTTCTTC. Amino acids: CASSLAGAGYNEQFF.

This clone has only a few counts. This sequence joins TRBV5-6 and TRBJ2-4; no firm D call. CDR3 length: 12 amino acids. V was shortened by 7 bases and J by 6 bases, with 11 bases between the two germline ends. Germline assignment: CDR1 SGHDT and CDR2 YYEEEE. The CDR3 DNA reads TGTGCCAGCGGCCGGGTCTTAAACATTCAGTACTTC. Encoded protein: CASGRVLNIQYF.

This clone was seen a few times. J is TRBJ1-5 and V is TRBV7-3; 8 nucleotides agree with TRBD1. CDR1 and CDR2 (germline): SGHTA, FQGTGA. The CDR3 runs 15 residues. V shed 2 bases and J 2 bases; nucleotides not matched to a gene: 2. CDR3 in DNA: TGTGCCAGCAGCTTATCAGGGGGCGGCAATCAGCCCCAGCATTTT. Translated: CASSLSGGGNQPQHF.